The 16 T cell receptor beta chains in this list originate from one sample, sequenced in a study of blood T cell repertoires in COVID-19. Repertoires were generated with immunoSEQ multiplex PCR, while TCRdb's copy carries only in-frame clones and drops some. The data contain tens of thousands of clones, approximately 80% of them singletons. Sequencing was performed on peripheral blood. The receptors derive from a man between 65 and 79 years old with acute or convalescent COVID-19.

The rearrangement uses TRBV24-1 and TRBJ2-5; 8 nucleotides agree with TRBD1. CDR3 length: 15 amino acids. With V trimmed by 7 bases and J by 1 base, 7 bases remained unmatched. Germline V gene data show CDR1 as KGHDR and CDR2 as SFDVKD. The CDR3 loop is CATSDRGPTQETQYF. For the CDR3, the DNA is TGTGCCACCAGCGACAGGGGCCCAACCCAAGAGACCCAGTACTTC.

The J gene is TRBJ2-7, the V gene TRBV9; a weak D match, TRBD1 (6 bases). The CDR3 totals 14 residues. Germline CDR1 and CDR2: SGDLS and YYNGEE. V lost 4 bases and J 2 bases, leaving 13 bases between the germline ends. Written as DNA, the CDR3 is TGTGCCAGCAGCCGACAGGTTCCCCCCTACGAGCAGTACTTC. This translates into CASSRQVPPYEQYF.

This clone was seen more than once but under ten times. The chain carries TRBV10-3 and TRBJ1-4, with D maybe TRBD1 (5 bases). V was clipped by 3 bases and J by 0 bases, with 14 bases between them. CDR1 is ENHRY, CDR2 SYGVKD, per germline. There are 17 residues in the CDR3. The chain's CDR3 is CAISETSGDATNEKLFF. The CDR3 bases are TGTGCCATCAGTGAAACCTCGGGGGATGCAACTAATGAAAAACTGTTTTTT.

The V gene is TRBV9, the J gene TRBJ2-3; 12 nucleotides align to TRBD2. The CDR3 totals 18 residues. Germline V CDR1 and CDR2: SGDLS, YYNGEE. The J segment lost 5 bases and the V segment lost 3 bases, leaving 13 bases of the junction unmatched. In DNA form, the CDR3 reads TGTGCCAGCAGCGCCCCGGGACTAGCGGGTTTCCAGGGAGATACGCAGTATTTT. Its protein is CASSAPGLAGFQGDTQYF.

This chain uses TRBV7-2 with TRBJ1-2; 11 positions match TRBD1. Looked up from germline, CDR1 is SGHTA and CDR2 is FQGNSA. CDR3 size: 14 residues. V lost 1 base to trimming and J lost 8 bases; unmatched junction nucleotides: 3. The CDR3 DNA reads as TGTGCCAGCAGCTTAGAAAGGACAGGGGGCGGCTACACCTTC. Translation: CASSLERTGGGYTF.

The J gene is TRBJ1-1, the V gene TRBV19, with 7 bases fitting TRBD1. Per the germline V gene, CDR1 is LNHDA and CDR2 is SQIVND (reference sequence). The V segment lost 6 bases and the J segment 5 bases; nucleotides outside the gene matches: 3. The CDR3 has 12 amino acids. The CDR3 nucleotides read TGTGCCAGTAGACAGGGGTATACTGAAGCTTTCTTT. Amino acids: CASRQGYTEAFF.

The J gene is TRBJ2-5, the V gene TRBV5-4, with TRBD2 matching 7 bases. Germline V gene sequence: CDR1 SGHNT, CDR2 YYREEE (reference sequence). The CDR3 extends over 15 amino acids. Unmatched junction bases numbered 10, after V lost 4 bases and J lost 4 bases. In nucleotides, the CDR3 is TGTGCCAGCAGCCCCCATGCGGGAGCTGGAGAGACCCAGTACTTC. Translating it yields CASSPHAGAGETQYF.

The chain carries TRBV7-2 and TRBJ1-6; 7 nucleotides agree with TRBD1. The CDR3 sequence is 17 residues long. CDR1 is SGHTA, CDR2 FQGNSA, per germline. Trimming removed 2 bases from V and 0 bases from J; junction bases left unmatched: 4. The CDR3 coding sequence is TGTGCCAGCAGCTTATTCAGGGGGAGCTCCTATAATTCACCCCTCCACTTT. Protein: CASSLFRGSSYNSPLHF.

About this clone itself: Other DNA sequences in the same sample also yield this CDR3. CDR3 residues: CASSPRDTEAFF. The CDR3 bases are TGTGCCAGCTCACCACGAGACACTGAAGCTTTCTTT. This chain connects TRBV18 to TRBJ1-1; D ambiguous. The length of the CDR3 is 12 residues. V was pared by 1 base and J by 3 bases, with 3 bases between. The germline CDR1 and CDR2 sequences are KGHSH and LQKENI.

CDR3 bases: TGCGCCAGCAGTGAGCAAATTCAGAGGGAAGCTTTCTTT. Translated: CASSEQIQREAFF. The chain joins TRBV10-2 to TRBJ1-1; D is undetermined. Germline values: CDR1 WSHSY, CDR2 SAAADI. The V gene lost 2 bases and the J gene lost 8 bases, with 12 bases spanning the gap. The CDR3 length is 13 residues.

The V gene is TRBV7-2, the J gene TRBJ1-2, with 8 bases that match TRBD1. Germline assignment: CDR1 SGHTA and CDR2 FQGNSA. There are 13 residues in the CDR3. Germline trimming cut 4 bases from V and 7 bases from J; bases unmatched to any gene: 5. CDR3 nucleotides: TGTGCCAGCAGCTCCGGGGACAGGTTTGGCTACACCTTC. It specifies CASSSGDRFGYTF.

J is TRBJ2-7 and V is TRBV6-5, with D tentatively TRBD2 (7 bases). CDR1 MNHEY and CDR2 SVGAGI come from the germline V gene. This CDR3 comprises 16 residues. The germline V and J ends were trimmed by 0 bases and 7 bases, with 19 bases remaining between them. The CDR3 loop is CASSYSGGRSDGEQYF. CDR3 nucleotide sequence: TGTGCCAGCAGTTACTCGGGGGGGCGGTCAGACGGTGAGCAGTACTTC.

CDR3 DNA sequence: TGTGCCAGTAGTACCCGCGGCGAAAAACTGTTTTTT. Its protein product is CASSTRGEKLFF. The chain uses TRBV19 and TRBJ1-4; no clear D gene. V lost 4 bases and J 8 bases, leaving 8 bases between the germline ends. CDR3 length: 12 amino acids. Germline V gene data show CDR1 as LNHDA and CDR2 as SQIVND (reference sequence).

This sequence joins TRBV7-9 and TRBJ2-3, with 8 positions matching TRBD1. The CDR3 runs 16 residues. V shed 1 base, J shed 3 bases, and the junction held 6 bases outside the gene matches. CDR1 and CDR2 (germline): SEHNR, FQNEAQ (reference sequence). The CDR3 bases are TGTGCCAGCAGCTTAGTTCCCACAGGGGGAACAGATACGCAGTATTTT. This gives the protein CASSLVPTGGTDTQYF.

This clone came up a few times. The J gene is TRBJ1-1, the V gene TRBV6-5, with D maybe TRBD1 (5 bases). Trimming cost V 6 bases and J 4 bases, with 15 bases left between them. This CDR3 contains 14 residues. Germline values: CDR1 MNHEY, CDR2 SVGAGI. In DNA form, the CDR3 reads TGTGCCAGCAGAAACGGGGGTCCCGGCACTGAAGCTTTCTTT. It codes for CASRNGGPGTEAFF.

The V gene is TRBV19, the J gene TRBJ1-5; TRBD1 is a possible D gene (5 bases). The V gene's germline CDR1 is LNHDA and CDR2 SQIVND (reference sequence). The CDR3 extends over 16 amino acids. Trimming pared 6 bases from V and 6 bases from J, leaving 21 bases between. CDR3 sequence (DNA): TGTGCCAGTAGGACCCCAGGGTTGCTGGTCTCTCAGCCCCAGCATTTT. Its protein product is CASRTPGLLVSQPQHF.